Below, 29 T cell receptor beta chains from the same sample are listed, as sequenced in a study of cytomegalovirus exposure and HLA in healthy donors. Primers for the PCR totalled 60 Vbeta and 13 Jbeta. The assay was immunoSEQ multiplex PCR, and TCRdb's table has in-frame clones only and misses some. In all, the sample yields 90,000 to 100,000 clones. Material for sequencing was PBMCs. Receptors were obtained from a woman aged 25-40 years in good health and CMV-seronegative.

The chain combines TRBV9 with TRBJ2-7, with 7 nucleotides matching TRBD1. Germline assignment: CDR1 SGDLS and CDR2 YYNGEE. The CDR3 totals 13 residues. V gave up 5 bases and J gave up 7 bases; unmatched junction bases: 9. The CDR3 region has the DNA TGTGCCAGCAGTAAGGACAGGTCGGTGGAGCAGTACTTC. This translates into CASSKDRSVEQYF.

The rearrangement joins TRBV14 to TRBJ2-1; 11 bases fit TRBD2. Per germline, CDR1 SGHDN and CDR2 FVKESK. Losses at the gene ends were 0 bases for V and 8 bases for J; bases not matched to a gene: 6. This CDR3 spans 16 amino acids. CDR3 sequence: CASSQELAGVSDEQFF. DNA for the CDR3: TGTGCCAGCAGCCAAGAACTAGCGGGAGTGTCTGATGAGCAGTTCTTC.

The chain uses TRBV5-1 and TRBJ1-1; possibly TRBD1 for D (6 bases). The CDR3 totals 15 residues. Looked up from germline, CDR1 is SGHRS and CDR2 is YFSETQ. Trimming removed 0 bases at V and 4 bases at J, with 13 bases between. The DNA of the CDR3 is TGCGCCAGCAGCTTGGCAATGGGGGCCGGCACTGAAGCTTTCTTT. Protein: CASSLAMGAGTEAFF.

This chain uses TRBV7-3 with TRBJ1-6, with 10 bases fitting TRBD1. There are 14 residues in the CDR3. Germline V lookup: CDR1 SGHTA, CDR2 FQGTGA. With 5 bases clipped from V and 7 bases from J, the junction kept 2 bases outside the gene matches. DNA for the CDR3: TGTGCCAGCAGCCGGACAGGGGGGAATTCACCCCTCCACTTT. Translation: CASSRTGGNSPLHF.

The V gene is TRBV28, the J gene TRBJ2-5; the D is unclear. Trimming took 3 bases from V and 3 from J, leaving 8 bases between them. CDR1 and CDR2 from the germline V gene are MDHEN and SYDVKM. This CDR3 has 13 residues. The CDR3 protein is CASSFRQEETQYF. In nucleotides, the CDR3 is TGTGCCAGCAGTTTCCGACAAGAAGAGACCCAGTACTTC.

The rearrangement uses TRBV2 and TRBJ2-5; tentatively, D is TRBD1 (5 bases). Trimming removed 5 bases at V and 2 bases at J, with 12 bases between. The CDR3 contains 14 residues. Germline-derived CDR1 and CDR2 are SNHLY and FYNNEI. The chain's CDR3 is CASSSPGLQETQYF. In DNA form, the CDR3 reads TGTGCCAGCAGTTCCCCAGGGTTGCAAGAGACCCAGTACTTC.

This chain uses TRBV29-1 with TRBJ2-1, with D possibly TRBD1 on 6 matching bases. Germline V gene lookup returns CDR1 SQVTM and CDR2 ANQGSEA. This CDR3 comprises 14 residues. Deletions cut 4 bases from V and 8 bases from J, with 18 bases between. CDR3 sequence reads: CSVVGGAGMDEQFF. DNA for the CDR3: TGCAGCGTTGTAGGGGGAGCAGGGATGGATGAGCAGTTCTTC.

The rearrangement uses TRBV4-2 and TRBJ2-5; the D gene is possibly TRBD2 (6 bases). The CDR3 has 15 amino acids. V dropped 6 bases and J dropped 2 bases, with 16 bases sitting between them. Germline-derived CDR1 and CDR2 are LGHNA and YNFKEQ. The CDR3 DNA reads as TGTGCCAGCAGTCACCTAATTAGCGGTCAAGAGACCCAGTACTTC. Translated: CASSHLISGQETQYF.

Turning to this clone: Other DNA sequences from this sample encode an identical CDR3 as well. The rearrangement links TRBV7-8 to TRBJ1-5, with D hard to call. V lost 1 base and J lost 2, with 6 bases in between. CDR1 and CDR2 from the germline V gene are SGHVS and FQNEAQ. The CDR3 is 14 amino acids. The CDR3 sequence: CASSLGGGNQPQHF. The CDR3 region has the DNA TGTGCCAGCAGCTTAGGCGGAGGCAATCAGCCCCAGCATTTT.

J is TRBJ2-3 and V is TRBV27, with D perhaps matching TRBD2 (6 bases). This CDR3 is built from 15 residues. Germline lookup yields CDR1 MNHEY and CDR2 SMNVEV (reference sequence). V lost 3 bases, J lost 4 bases, and 14 bases lay in between. CDR3 amino acids: CASSFPGGLADTQYF. The DNA for the CDR3 is TGTGCCAGCAGTTTCCCCGGGGGACTCGCAGATACGCAGTATTTT.

The gene calls are TRBV18 and TRBJ1-3; D ambiguous. This CDR3 comprises 16 residues. Per germline, CDR1 KGHSH and CDR2 LQKENI. V was clipped by 4 bases and J by 0 bases, with 13 bases between them. CDR3 DNA sequence: TGTGCCAGCTCACGATTAAACGGAGACTCTGGAAACACCATATATTTT. Its protein product is CASSRLNGDSGNTIYF.

The V call is TRBV6-6, the J call TRBJ1-1, with D tentatively TRBD1 (5 bases). CDR1 MNHNY and CDR2 SVGAGI come from the germline V gene (reference sequence). The CDR3 is 14 residues long. The V end was cut by 1 base, the J end by 1 base, with 7 bases between. CDR3 nucleotide sequence: TGTGCCAGCAGTTACTGGGGGGAGAACACTGAAGCTTTCTTT. It yields the protein CASSYWGENTEAFF.

The genes are TRBV5-1 and TRBJ2-3, with 8 bases aligning to TRBD1. V trimming: 4 bases; J trimming: 2 bases; junction bases outside the gene matches: 3. The CDR3 is made up of 14 amino acids. Germline loops: CDR1 SGHRS, CDR2 YFSETQ. CDR3 residues: CASSPTGVTDTQYF. CDR3 coding DNA: TGCGCCAGCAGCCCGACAGGGGTCACAGATACGCAGTATTTT. The whole variable domain, filled in from reference TRBV5-1 and TRBJ2-3, reads KAGVTQTPRYLIKTRGQQVTLSCSPISGHRSVSWYQQTPGQGLQFLFEYFSETQRNKGNFPGRFSGRQFSNSRSEMNVSTLELGDSALYLCASSPTGVTDTQYFGPGTRLTVL.

The V gene is TRBV28, the J gene TRBJ1-3, with TRBD1 identical over 9 bases. With V trimmed by 5 bases and J by 4 bases, 12 bases remained unmatched. The germline V gene has CDR1 MDHEN and CDR2 SYDVKM. This CDR3 is built from 17 residues. The CDR3 protein is CASSRLGRTGAGNTIYF. CDR3 DNA sequence: TGTGCCAGCAGTCGATTGGGCCGGACAGGGGCAGGAAACACCATATATTTT.

CDR3 coding DNA: TGTGCCAGCAGCTTAGACGGGGGTAGGATAAACACTGAAGCTTTCTTT. Its translation: CASSLDGGRINTEAFF. J is TRBJ1-1 and V is TRBV7-6; D may be TRBD1 (5 bases). CDR1 and CDR2 from the germline V gene are SGHVS and FNYEAQ. CDR3 size: 16 residues. V lost 1 base to trimming and J lost 2 bases, with 14 bases between them.

The rearrangement uses TRBV28 and TRBJ1-5, with D unclear. The germline V gene has CDR1 MDHEN and CDR2 SYDVKM. The V gene lost 5 bases and the J gene lost 0 bases, with 11 bases spanning the gap. The CDR3 spans 15 residues. CDR3 in amino acids: CASSQLRGSNQPQHF. The CDR3 DNA sequence: TGTGCCAGCAGTCAACTCCGGGGTAGCAATCAGCCCCAGCATTTT.

DNA for the CDR3: TGTGCCAGCAGTGACCGGGACAGACCCCACGAGCAGTACTTC. As protein: CASSDRDRPHEQYF. The chain uses TRBV6-1 and TRBJ2-7, with 7 positions matching TRBD1. Trimming at V came to 3 bases and at J to 5 bases, leaving 7 bases not matched to a gene. CDR1 is MNHNS and CDR2 is SASEGT in the germline V gene. This CDR3 spans 14 amino acids.

V gene TRBV7-8 combines with J gene TRBJ1-5; D not certain. Germline CDR1 and CDR2: SGHVS and FQNEAQ. The V end was cut by 5 bases, the J end by 3 bases, with 5 bases between. CDR3 size: 12 residues. The CDR3 DNA reads as TGTGCCAGCAGCCCTCCCAATCAGCCCCAGCATTTT. Translation: CASSPPNQPQHF.

The chain joins TRBV28 to TRBJ2-7; 7 bases fit TRBD1. CDR3 length: 15 residues. Germline CDR1 is MDHEN and CDR2 is SYDVKM. The junction had 8 bases not matched to a gene; V was cut back by 3 bases and J by 3 bases. The CDR3: CASSFSWDSDYEQYF. The DNA for the CDR3 is TGTGCCAGCAGTTTTTCGTGGGACAGCGACTACGAGCAGTACTTC.

V gene TRBV5-4 combines with J gene TRBJ2-1, with a weak D call TRBD1 (5 bases). Germline lookup yields CDR1 SGHNT and CDR2 YYREEE (reference sequence). The CDR3 is 18 residues long. V shed 3 bases and J shed 0 bases, with 19 bases lying between them. The CDR3 DNA follows: TGTGCCAGCAGCTCTCAGGGTGGCGGTTTTAGCTCCTACAATGAGCAGTTCTTC. Amino acids: CASSSQGGGFSSYNEQFF. Full variable domain (outside the CDR3, taken from reference TRBV5-4 and TRBJ2-1): ETGVTQSPTHLIKTRGQQVTLRCSSQSGHNTVSWYQQALGQGPQFIFQYYREEENGRGNFPPRFSGLQFPNYSSELNVNALELDDSALYLCASSSQGGGFSSYNEQFFGPGTRLTVL.

This chain links TRBV6-1 with TRBJ1-2; unclear D gene. CDR3 length: 13 amino acids. CDR1 and CDR2 from the germline V gene are MNHNS and SASEGT. Trimming took 0 bases from V and 8 from J, leaving 10 bases between them. The CDR3 sequence is CASSEAPARGYTF. CDR3 coding DNA: TGTGCCAGCAGTGAAGCGCCCGCCAGGGGCTACACCTTC.

This chain uses TRBV5-1 with TRBJ2-7; 8 bases align to TRBD1. Germline V lookup: CDR1 SGHRS, CDR2 YFSETQ. The CDR3 loop spans 15 amino acids. V shed 0 bases and J 3 bases; nucleotides not matched to a gene: 5. CDR3 sequence reads: CASSLEAGTGYEQYF. DNA of the CDR3: TGCGCCAGCAGCTTGGAGGCAGGGACAGGCTACGAGCAGTACTTC.

The rearrangement links TRBV27 to TRBJ1-6, with 7 bases that match TRBD1. CDR1 and CDR2 from the germline V gene are MNHEY and SMNVEV (reference sequence). V dropped 0 bases and J dropped 10; count of bases not matched to a gene: 6. The CDR3 has 15 amino acids. The CDR3 nucleotides are TGTGCCAGCAGTTTATCGAAGCAGGGGGGATCACCCCTCCACTTT. Translating gives CASSLSKQGGSPLHF.

The chain has TRBV19 and TRBJ1-2; 9 bases map to TRBD1. The CDR3 loop spans 15 amino acids. Germline loops: CDR1 LNHDA, CDR2 SQIVND (reference sequence). The junction had 9 bases not matched to a gene; V was cut back by 4 bases and J by 6 bases. The CDR3 is CASSSGTGRKDGYTF. For the CDR3, the DNA is TGTGCCAGTAGTAGCGGGACAGGGAGGAAAGATGGCTACACCTTC.

J is TRBJ1-4 and V is TRBV28; 9 bases are a match to TRBD1. Germline V gene lookup returns CDR1 MDHEN and CDR2 SYDVKM. The CDR3 runs to 16 residues. With 4 bases clipped from V and 8 bases from J, the junction kept 11 bases outside the gene matches. CDR3: CASSSPGDREREKLFF. DNA of the CDR3: TGTGCCAGCAGTTCGCCCGGGGACAGGGAGAGAGAAAAACTGTTTTTT.

The chain links TRBV4-2 to TRBJ1-4; the D is unclear. There are 12 residues in the CDR3. V lost 0 bases and J lost 7, with 3 bases in between. Per the germline V gene, CDR1 is LGHNA and CDR2 is YNFKEQ. CDR3 bases: TGTGCCAGCAGCCAAGAAGCTGAAAAACTGTTTTTT. Translated, it gives CASSQEAEKLFF.

Remarks on this clone: Other DNA sequences from this sample encode an identical CDR3 as well. The genes are TRBV7-3 and TRBJ2-5; 8 bases line up with TRBD2. The length of the CDR3 is 15 residues. Germline trimming cut 1 base from V and 2 bases from J; bases unmatched to any gene: 3. Germline V gene data show CDR1 as SGHTA and CDR2 as FQGTGA. This chain's CDR3 is CASSLNGGGQETQYF. CDR3 in DNA: TGTGCCAGCAGCTTAAACGGGGGGGGACAAGAGACCCAGTACTTC.

The rearrangement uses TRBV6-5 and TRBJ2-5; 13 positions match TRBD2. After removal of 4 bases from V and 4 bases from J, the junction contained 3 bases not matched to a gene. CDR3 length: 15 amino acids. In germline, CDR1 is MNHEY, CDR2 SVGAGI. Here the CDR3 DNA reads TGTGCCAGCAGTTCACTAGCGGGGGGGGGAGAGACCCAGTACTTC. This sequence encodes CASSSLAGGGETQYF.

The chain links TRBV11-1 to TRBJ2-6; D remains unclear. This CDR3 region has 14 residues. V lost 6 bases and J lost 0, with 6 bases in between. Per germline, CDR1 SGHAT and CDR2 FQDESV (reference sequence). This CDR3 reads CASRSVSGANVLTF. The CDR3 DNA is TGTGCCAGCAGATCAGTCTCTGGGGCCAACGTCCTGACTTTC.